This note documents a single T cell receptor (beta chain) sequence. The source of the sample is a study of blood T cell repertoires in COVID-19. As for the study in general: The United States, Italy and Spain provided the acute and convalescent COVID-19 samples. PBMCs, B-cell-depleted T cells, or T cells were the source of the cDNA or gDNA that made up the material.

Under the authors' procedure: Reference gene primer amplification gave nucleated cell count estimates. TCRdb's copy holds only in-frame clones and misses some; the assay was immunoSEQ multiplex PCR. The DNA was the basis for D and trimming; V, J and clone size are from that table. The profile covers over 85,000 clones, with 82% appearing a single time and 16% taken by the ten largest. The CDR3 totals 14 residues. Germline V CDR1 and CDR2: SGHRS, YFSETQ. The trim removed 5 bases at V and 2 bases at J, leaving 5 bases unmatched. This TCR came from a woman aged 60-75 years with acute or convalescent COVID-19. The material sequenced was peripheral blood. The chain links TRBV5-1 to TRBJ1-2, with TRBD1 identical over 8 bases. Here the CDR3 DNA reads TGCGCCAGCAGTGTTGGGGACAGGAACTATGGCTACACCTTC. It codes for CASSVGDRNYGYTF.